This TCR beta chain was identified during a study of blood T cells in healthy people across ages (dated by TCRdb to the mid-2010s). For the study in its entirety: In model experiments, template switching captured roughly one uniquely barcoded TCR beta cDNA molecule for every two T cells. Using the same blood draw, the study looked at two additional independent replicas of 1 million unique cDNA reads for two donors, one aged 18 to 30 and the other aged 80 or older. The study measured age-related changes in TCR beta repertoire diversity using deep sequencing normalized with unique cDNA molecular identifiers. The donors were divided into four age groups: young (average roughly 15 years), middle-aged (almost 40), aged (about 61) and long-lived (approximately 74).

The 39 donors, aged roughly 6 to 100 years, were systemically healthy Caucasian individuals from Russia. Each donor gave 9 to 10 milliliters of peripheral blood, collected into EDTA-treated Vacutainer tubes. Ficoll-Paque density-gradient centrifugation was used to isolate PBMCs, with at least 7 million obtained per sample. Trizol reagent was used to extract total RNA from the PBMCs, yielding at least 6 micrograms per sample. For every donor, an aliquot of PBMCs went through flow cytometry to measure the percentages of naive CD45RAhigh/CD27high T cells. In this sample, this clonotype turned up many times. Its specific antigen is unknown. No per-base quality is available; no much larger clone lies one base away. Overall study outcomes, separate from this receptor: The percentage of naive T cells measured by flow cytometry correlated strongly with observed TCR beta diversity. Since profiling was done on bulk unsorted PBMCs, naive and antigen-experienced compartments could not be conclusively compared. Compared with the aged group, more naive CD4+ T cells, fewer expanded clones and increased TCR diversity were shown by the long-lived group, suggesting age selection. Estimates of total diversity based on one million sequenced T cells were considered lower bounds and underestimates. As age increased, observed TCR beta diversity per million T cells dropped in a roughly linear way, and a significant reduction was already evident by age 40. Donor CMV infection status was unknown, potentially confounding age-related changes in expanded clonotypes.

Its CDR3 holds 14 amino acids, cysteine through phenylalanine. Of all the DNA, just the CDR3 is kept, 42 bases in frame from base 1. Trimming costs V 2 bases and J 2 bases, and their ends lie 9 bases apart. Per the germline V gene (reference sequence), LGHDT is the CDR1 and YNNKEL is the CDR2. Receptor amplification or capture employed 5' RACE. These reads were obtained on an Illumina HiSeq 2500. A second PCR of about 6 to 11 cycles was run with a J-beta primer mix and a sample-barcoded 5' primer. A template-switch 5' adaptor carrying 12 random nucleotides introduced a unique molecular identifier onto each TCR beta cDNA molecule. Each sample yielded at least 2.5 million CDR3-containing paired-end reads. All of the RNA was converted into first-strand cDNA using the Mint cDNA synthesis kit, with a TRBC-specific oligonucleotide serving as the primer. Following uracil-DNA glycosylase treatment, all cDNA underwent a first 18-cycle PCR with the universal primers M1SS and BC2_uni_R. On the authors' methods: Each sample was normalized by randomly selecting 1 million high-quality reads, each carrying a distinct molecular identifier. Instead of being binned into consensus sequences, reads with shared molecular identifiers were discarded. MiTCR, run with a Q25 quality threshold and the strictest error-elimination algorithm, handled CDR3 identification, clonotype clustering and error correction. Lower-bound total TCR beta diversity was estimated with a nonparametric unseen species model using Euler transformation. The public reads were run again by TCRdb, first through fastp at Q25 and then through MiXCR, and only productive beta chains were kept. Merged by CDR3 protein, the rows form single entries marked with the most common genes and DNA. TCRdb, rather than the study authors, made the V and J calls. Across this sample there are hundreds of thousands of distinct CDR3 sequences, with about a quarter seen only once. The ten largest clones take up about 3% of the sample.

The same sample was also used in a study of T cells of mothers and their children. As described in the second report: Donors were nine systemically healthy Caucasian individuals: three mothers and their six children. cDNA synthesis consumed the entire amount of extracted RNA, loaded at around 1.4 ug RNA in each 15 ul reaction. In the second PCR, the M1S primer added sample barcodes and 2-4 random nucleotides. Over 8 million TCR beta CDR3 reads came from each mother, compared with around 3 million reads from each child. Thymic selection similarly shapes TCR recombination output in related and unrelated pairs, with minor effect from inherited differences. Normalized repertoire overlap in related mother-child pairs was always slightly higher than in unrelated mother-child pairs, but the difference was never significant. Persistent microchimeric T cell clones were not detected, at a sensitivity of 95 to 100 clones per million clonotypes. The study used deep NGS to compare TCR beta repertoires of mothers and children, seeking features distinguishing related mother-child pairs from unrelated individuals. Mothers averaged around 40 +/- 4 years of age and children averaged around 10 +/- 4 years. After adapter ligation with NEBNext reagents, the libraries were sequenced on Illumina HiSeq 2000 with 100+100 nt paired-end reads. Mother and child libraries were prepared a month apart and sequenced in separate runs to prevent cross-contamination. For each donor, somewhere between 500,000 and 2,000,000 distinct TCR beta clonotypes were identified. Naive TCR beta clonotypes were estimated from low-frequency clonotypes matched to each donor's FACS-determined naive share, without sorting.

This clonotype was obtained from a boy between 5 and 17 years old in good health. What was sequenced was blood. The V and J segments used are TRBV3-1 and TRBJ2-5; the D region possibly corresponds to TRBD2 (5 bases align). The bases are TGTGCCAGCAGCCAAATGAGCGGTCAAGAGACCCAGTACTTC. This sequence encodes CASSQMSGQETQYF.